Included here is one T cell receptor (beta chain) sequence, with context. The source of the sample is a study of blood T cell repertoires in COVID-19. The V gene end was trimmed by 4 bases and the J gene end by 5 bases; junction bases not matched to a gene: 8. The germline gives CDR1 MNHEY, CDR2 SMNVEV (reference sequence). This CDR3 spans 15 amino acids. Per the original methods: Amplification of reference gene primers was used by the study to estimate nucleated cell counts. Libraries were prepared by immunoSEQ multiplex PCR; TCRdb keeps only in-frame clonotypes and omits some of them. The V and J calls and clone size were taken over from that table, and D and trimming were inferred from the DNA. The sample lists a few hundred thousand clones, just over 85% occurring once. Participants were aged about 18 to 90 years, lived in roughly 25 US areas, and enrolled virtually. Cohorts were determined from participant-reported clinical history.

The sequence came from a woman between 45 and 60 years old with acute COVID-19. Sample: PBMCs or T cells enriched from blood (not recorded which). The rearrangement links TRBV27 to TRBJ1-2; TRBD1 matches at 9 bases. In nucleotides, the CDR3 is TGTGCCAGCAGTTCCCCGGGACAGGGCATATATGGCTACACCTTC. This encodes CASSSPGQGIYGYTF.